Shown below are 21 T cell receptor beta chains from a single sample sequenced in a study of cytomegalovirus exposure and HLA in healthy donors. Vbeta (60) and Jbeta (13) primers were used in the PCR. TCRdb keeps only in-frame clones here, not all; method: immunoSEQ multiplex PCR. The table records about 90,000 clones, around 76% of them present only once. The sample comprised PBMCs. These receptor sequences come from a man aged 30-40 years in good health and CMV-seronegative.

The V and J genes are TRBV4-3 and TRBJ2-3, with D perhaps TRBD1 (5 bases). The CDR3 contains 15 residues. The germline V gene encodes CDR1 LGHNA and CDR2 YSLEER. Trimming took off 0 bases at V and 5 bases at J, with 12 bases between the two ends. CDR3 sequence reads: CASSQDPGSGDTQYF. The DNA of the CDR3 is TGCGCCAGCAGCCAAGATCCAGGGTCGGGAGATACGCAGTATTTT.

The J gene is TRBJ2-2, the V gene TRBV10-1; 12 nucleotides align to TRBD2. This CDR3 region has 17 residues. V shed 5 bases and J 1 base; nucleotides not matched to a gene: 5. Germline values: CDR1 WNHNN, CDR2 SYGVQD (reference sequence). CDR3 sequence (DNA): TGCGCCAGCAGTTCTAGCGGGAGGGTAGGGAACACCGGGGAGCTGTTTTTT. Protein: CASSSSGRVGNTGELFF.

The rearrangement joins TRBV27 to TRBJ1-2; no clear D gene. V lost 8 bases and J lost 7, with 17 bases in between. The CDR3 is 13 amino acids. Germline V CDR1 and CDR2: MNHEY, SMNVEV (reference sequence). The CDR3 is CASRGFEGSGYTF. The DNA of the CDR3 is TGTGCCAGCCGTGGCTTTGAGGGTAGTGGCTACACCTTC.

The chain combines TRBV19 with TRBJ2-2, with D possibly matching TRBD2 (6 bases). CDR1 and CDR2 (germline): LNHDA, SQIVND (reference sequence). The CDR3 totals 18 residues. Between the trimmed V and J ends, which lost 6 bases and 3 bases, there was a span of 23 bases. The CDR3 protein is CASRWRVPSRSDTGELFF. DNA of the CDR3: TGTGCCAGTAGGTGGAGGGTGCCCTCGAGGTCGGACACCGGGGAGCTGTTTTTT.

The table lists this clone with a few counts. The rearrangement joins TRBV5-1 to TRBJ1-1, with TRBD1 identical over 8 bases. The CDR3 extends over 16 amino acids. Trimming at V came to 0 bases and at J to 4 bases, leaving 8 bases not matched to a gene. Germline V gives CDR1 SGHRS, CDR2 YFSETQ. The CDR3, as DNA: TGCGCCAGCAGCTTGGGGGCAGGGGGCTTGGGCACTGAAGCTTTCTTT. Its protein is CASSLGAGGLGTEAFF.

The J gene is TRBJ2-7, the V gene TRBV7-9; possibly TRBD1 for D (7 bases). There are 15 residues in the CDR3. V lost 1 base, J lost 3 bases, and 13 bases lay in between. CDR1 and CDR2 (germline): SEHNR, FQNEAQ (reference sequence). CDR3 sequence reads: CASSLGSGGGYEQYF. The DNA for the CDR3 is TGTGCCAGCAGCTTAGGGTCAGGGGGAGGCTACGAGCAGTACTTC.

V gene TRBV9 combines with J gene TRBJ1-1; a possible D gene is TRBD1 (5 bases). The CDR3 has 14 residues. With 5 bases removed from V and 1 base from J, the gap between germline ends came to 12 bases. In germline, CDR1 is SGDLS, CDR2 YYNGEE. As DNA, the CDR3 is TGTGCCAGCAGGTCTTCGGGGGAGAACACTGAAGCTTTCTTT. It is translated as CASRSSGENTEAFF.

The V gene is TRBV6-1, the J gene TRBJ2-3; TRBD1 matches at 7 bases. CDR1 is MNHNS, CDR2 SASEGT, per germline. The CDR3 has 15 amino acids. V lost 5 bases, J lost 0 bases, and 5 bases stayed unmatched. The CDR3 region has the DNA TGTGCCAGCAGTAGGGGACAGCCTAGCACAGATACGCAGTATTTT. As protein: CASSRGQPSTDTQYF.

The chain employs TRBV19 and TRBJ1-1; 9 bases match TRBD1. J lost 0 bases, V lost 8 bases, and 7 bases had no gene match. CDR1 is LNHDA, CDR2 SQIVND, per germline (reference sequence). This CDR3 has 15 amino acids. CDR3 amino acids: CASFTQGALNTEAFF. CDR3 in DNA: TGTGCCAGTTTTACACAGGGGGCATTGAACACTGAAGCTTTCTTT.

The chain carries TRBV6-4 and TRBJ1-2; D ambiguous. Trimming removed 5 bases from V and 7 bases from J, with 14 bases in between. CDR1 and CDR2 (germline): MRHNA, SNTAGT. The CDR3 length is 13 residues. The CDR3 DNA follows: TGTGCCAGCAGTTGGCTACCCGGAGGTGGCTACACCTTC. It codes for CASSWLPGGGYTF.

This sequence joins TRBV7-2 and TRBJ1-1; TRBD1 agrees at 8 bases. V was pared by 4 bases and J by 4 bases, with 5 bases of the junction left unmatched. Germline lookup yields CDR1 SGHTA and CDR2 FQGNSA. The CDR3 consists of 14 residues. The DNA of the CDR3 is TGTGCCAGCAGCTCCGCAGGGGGCATCACTGAAGCTTTCTTT. Translating gives CASSSAGGITEAFF.

There are a few counts of this clone. This chain uses TRBV5-1 with TRBJ1-2; no reliable D call. The CDR3 extends over 14 amino acids. CDR1 is SGHRS and CDR2 is YFSETQ in the germline V gene. Trimming cost V 2 bases and J 5 bases, with 13 bases left between them. CDR3 protein: CASSLGSGAYGYTF. CDR3 nucleotides: TGCGCCAGCAGCTTAGGTTCAGGCGCGTATGGCTACACCTTC.

This rearrangement joins TRBV9 to TRBJ2-1, with 7 bases fitting TRBD2. The CDR3 runs 15 residues. After removal of 4 bases from V and 3 bases from J, the junction contained 7 bases not matched to a gene. CDR1 is SGDLS, CDR2 YYNGEE, per germline. In nucleotides, the CDR3 is TGTGCCAGCAGCCCGAGGACTAGTGTCTACAATGAGCAGTTCTTC. Protein product: CASSPRTSVYNEQFF.

V gene TRBV9 combines with J gene TRBJ1-3; D perhaps matches TRBD1 (5 bases). The CDR3 consists of 16 residues. The V and J ends lost 4 bases and 0 bases respectively, with 14 bases between them. Germline-derived CDR1 and CDR2 are SGDLS and YYNGEE. The DNA of the CDR3 is TGTGCCAGCAGCCCCCGGGGGACTTACTCTGGAAACACCATATATTTT. This encodes CASSPRGTYSGNTIYF.

The chain carries TRBV7-8 and TRBJ1-6; D unresolved. The length of the CDR3 is 14 residues. V lost 5 bases to trimming and J lost 14 bases, with 19 bases between them. Per the germline V gene, CDR1 is SGHVS and CDR2 is FQNEAQ. The CDR3 DNA sequence: TGTGCCAGCAGCGCCATGACTCGAGAAGTCACCCTCCACTTT. As protein: CASSAMTREVTLHF. The complete variable domain, with remaining parts taken from reference TRBV7-8 and TRBJ1-6, reads GAGVSQSPRYKVAKRGQDVALRCDPISGHVSLFWYQQALGQGPEFLTYFQNEAQLDKSGLPSDRFFAERPEGSVSTLKIQRTQQEDSAVYLCASSAMTREVTLHFGNGTRLTVT.

The chain employs TRBV5-5 and TRBJ1-1; no clear D gene. CDR1 and CDR2 (germline): SGHKS, YYEKEE (reference sequence). The CDR3 length is 13 residues. V was cut by 0 bases and J by 4 bases, with 7 bases left in between. The CDR3 loop reads CASSLGRVTEAFF. CDR3 coding DNA: TGTGCCAGCAGCTTGGGGAGGGTCACTGAAGCTTTCTTT.

The chain is built from TRBV9 and TRBJ1-4; 8 positions match TRBD1. Unmatched junction bases numbered 6, after V lost 3 bases and J lost 5 bases. The CDR3 runs 15 residues. From germline, CDR1 is SGDLS and CDR2 YYNGEE. For the CDR3, the DNA is TGTGCCAGCAGCGACTCAGACAGGGGAAATGAAAAACTGTTTTTT. Its translation: CASSDSDRGNEKLFF. Full variable domain (outside the CDR3, taken from reference TRBV9 and TRBJ1-4): DSGVTQTPKHLITATGQRVTLRCSPRSGDLSVYWYQQSLDQGLQFLIQYYNGEERAKGNILERFSAQQFPDLHSELNLSSLELGDSALYFCASSDSDRGNEKLFFGSGTQLSVL.

This clone appeared a single time. The chain couples TRBV18 to TRBJ1-5, with TRBD1 as a possible D gene (5 bases). The CDR3 is 14 residues long. Germline V gene sequence: CDR1 KGHSH, CDR2 LQKENI. V shed 5 bases and J shed 6 bases, with 14 bases lying between them. In DNA, the CDR3 is TGTGCCAGCTCAACTCAGGGATTGGGTCAGCCCCAGCATTTT. Protein product: CASSTQGLGQPQHF.

The chain uses TRBV18 and TRBJ1-2, with unresolved D. Germline V gives CDR1 KGHSH, CDR2 LQKENI. The CDR3 consists of 16 residues. Trimming shortened V by 5 bases and J by 0 bases, and 16 bases separated the two germline ends. CDR3 protein: CASSYLAQDANYGYTF. The DNA for the CDR3 is TGTGCCAGCTCATACCTGGCCCAAGATGCTAACTATGGCTACACCTTC.

This clone has just a few counts. The rearrangement joins TRBV6-1 to TRBJ2-7; perhaps TRBD2 as D (5 bases). Per germline, CDR1 MNHNS and CDR2 SASEGT. The CDR3 is made up of 12 amino acids. V lost 10 bases to trimming and J lost 2 bases, with 12 bases between them. The CDR3, as DNA: TGTGCCACCAATGGACTGACCTACGAGCAGTACGTC. Encoded protein: CATNGLTYEQYV.

V and J are TRBV27 and TRBJ2-7, with 7 bases aligning to TRBD1. The length of the CDR3 is 15 residues. Germline CDR1 and CDR2: MNHEY and SMNVEV (reference sequence). V trimming: 1 base; J trimming: 2 bases; junction bases outside the gene matches: 5. The CDR3 sequence: CASSLYWDRTYEQYF. The DNA for the CDR3 is TGTGCCAGCAGTTTATACTGGGACAGAACCTACGAGCAGTACTTC.